This entry describes one T cell receptor (beta chain). Its antigen remains unidentified. These data originate in a study of CD8+ T cells in alopecia areata. Findings and caveats of the study: Many expanded lesional clones stayed in scalp and blood while on tofacitinib. In scalp, tofacitinib significantly decreased clonality and expanded CD8+ clones among the top 100.

Per the germline V gene, CDR1 is ENHRY and CDR2 is SYGVKD. Trimming pared 4 bases from V and 0 bases from J, leaving 13 bases between. CDR3 length: 15 residues. Noted treatment: oral pan-JAK inhibitor, 5-10 mg twice daily. Sorted populations comprised CD4+ and CD8+ T cells obtained from PBMCs. Reverse transcription of extracted RNA yielded cDNA, which provided the sequencing template. Clones were read by immunoSEQ multiplex PCR, and TCRdb kept only the in-frame ones, dropping some. The sample carries about 210,000 clones, 55% to 70% recorded once. The chain combines TRBV10-3 with TRBJ2-7; weak D call: TRBD1 (5 bases). This sequence was found in a human donor with alopecia areata. Sequenced material: CD4+ T cells sorted from blood, taken at week 4, from a patient treated with tofacitinib. As DNA, the CDR3 is TGTGCCATCAGTGCTTTGACCCAGGGCTCCTACGAGCAGTACTTC. Its translation is CAISALTQGSYEQYF.